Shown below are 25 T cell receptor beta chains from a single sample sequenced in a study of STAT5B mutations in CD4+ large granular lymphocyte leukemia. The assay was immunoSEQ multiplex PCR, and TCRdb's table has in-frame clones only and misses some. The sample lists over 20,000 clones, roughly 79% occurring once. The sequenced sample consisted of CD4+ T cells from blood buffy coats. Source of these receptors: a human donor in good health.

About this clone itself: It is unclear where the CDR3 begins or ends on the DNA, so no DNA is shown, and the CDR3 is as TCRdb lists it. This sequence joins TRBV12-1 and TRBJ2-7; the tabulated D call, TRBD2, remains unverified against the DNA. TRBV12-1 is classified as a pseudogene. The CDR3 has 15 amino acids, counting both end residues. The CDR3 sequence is CASSFALGAGGEQYV.

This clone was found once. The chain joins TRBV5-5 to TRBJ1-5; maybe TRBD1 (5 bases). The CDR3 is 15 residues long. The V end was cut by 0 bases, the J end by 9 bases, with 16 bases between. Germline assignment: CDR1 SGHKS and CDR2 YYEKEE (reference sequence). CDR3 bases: TGTGCCAGCAGCTTGGAGAGGGGCCGCTCAGGGCCCCAGCATTTT. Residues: CASSLERGRSGPQHF.

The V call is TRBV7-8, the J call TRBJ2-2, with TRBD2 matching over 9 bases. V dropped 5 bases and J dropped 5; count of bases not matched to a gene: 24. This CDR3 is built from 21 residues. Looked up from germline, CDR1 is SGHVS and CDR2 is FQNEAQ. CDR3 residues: CASSPWRRGREGRMGTGELFF. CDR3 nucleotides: TGTGCCAGCAGCCCCTGGAGGAGGGGGCGGGAGGGCCGTATGGGAACCGGGGAGCTGTTTTTT.

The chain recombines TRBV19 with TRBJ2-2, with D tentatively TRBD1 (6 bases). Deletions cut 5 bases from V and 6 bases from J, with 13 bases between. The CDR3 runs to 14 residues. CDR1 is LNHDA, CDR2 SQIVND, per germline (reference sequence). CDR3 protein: CASSQQGVSGELFF. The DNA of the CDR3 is TGTGCCAGTAGTCAACAGGGAGTTTCCGGGGAGCTGTTTTTT.

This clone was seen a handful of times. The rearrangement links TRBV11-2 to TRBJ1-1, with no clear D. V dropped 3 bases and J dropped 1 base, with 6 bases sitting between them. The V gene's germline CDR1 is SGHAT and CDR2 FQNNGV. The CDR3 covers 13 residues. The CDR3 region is CASSFQGNTEAFF. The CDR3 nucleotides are TGTGCCAGCAGCTTTCAAGGGAACACTGAAGCTTTCTTT.

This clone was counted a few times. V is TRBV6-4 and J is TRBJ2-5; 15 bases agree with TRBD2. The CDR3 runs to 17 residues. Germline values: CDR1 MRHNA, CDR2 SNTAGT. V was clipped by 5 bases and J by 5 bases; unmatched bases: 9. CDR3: CASSPGTSGGWVETQYF. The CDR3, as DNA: TGTGCCAGCAGTCCCGGGACTAGCGGGGGGTGGGTGGAGACCCAGTACTTC.

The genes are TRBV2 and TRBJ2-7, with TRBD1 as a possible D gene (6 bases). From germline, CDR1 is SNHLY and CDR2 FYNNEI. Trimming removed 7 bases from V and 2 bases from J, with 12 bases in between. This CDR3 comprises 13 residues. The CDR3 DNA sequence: TGTGCCAGCACCCGGGACACCCCCTACGAGCAGTACTTC. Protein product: CASTRDTPYEQYF.

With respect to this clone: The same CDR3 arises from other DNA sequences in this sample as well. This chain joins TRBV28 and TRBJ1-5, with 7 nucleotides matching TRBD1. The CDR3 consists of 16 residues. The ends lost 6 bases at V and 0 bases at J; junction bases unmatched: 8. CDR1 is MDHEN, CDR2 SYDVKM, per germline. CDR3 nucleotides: TGTGCCAGCAGGCAACTCGACAGGGTTAGCAATCAGCCCCAGCATTTT. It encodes CASRQLDRVSNQPQHF. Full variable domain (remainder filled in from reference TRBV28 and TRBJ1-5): DVKVTQSSRYLVKRTGEKVFLECVQDMDHENMFWYRQDPGLGLRLIYFSYDVKMKEKGDIPEGYSVSREKKERFSLILESASTNQTSMYLCASRQLDRVSNQPQHFGDGTRLSIL.

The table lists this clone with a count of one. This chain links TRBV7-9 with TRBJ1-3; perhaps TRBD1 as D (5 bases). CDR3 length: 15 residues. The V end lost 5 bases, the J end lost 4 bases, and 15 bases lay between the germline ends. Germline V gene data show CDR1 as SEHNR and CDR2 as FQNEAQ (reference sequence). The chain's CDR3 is CASSNLGTAGNTIYF. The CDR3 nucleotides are TGTGCCAGCAGCAATCTAGGGACGGCCGGAAACACCATATATTTT.

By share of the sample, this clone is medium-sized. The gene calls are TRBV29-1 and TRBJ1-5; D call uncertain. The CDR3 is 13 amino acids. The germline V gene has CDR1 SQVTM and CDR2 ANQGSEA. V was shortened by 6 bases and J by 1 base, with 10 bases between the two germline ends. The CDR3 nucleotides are TGCAGCGTGGGCGAGCAGAGCAATCAGCCCCAGCATTTT. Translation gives CSVGEQSNQPQHF.

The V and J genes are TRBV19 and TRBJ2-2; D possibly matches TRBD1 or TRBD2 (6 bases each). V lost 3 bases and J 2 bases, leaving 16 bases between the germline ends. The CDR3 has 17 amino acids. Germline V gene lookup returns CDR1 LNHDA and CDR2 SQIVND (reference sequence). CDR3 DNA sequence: TGTGCCAGTAGTATCGGTTGGGGGGCGGGTAACACCGGGGAGCTGTTTTTT. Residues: CASSIGWGAGNTGELFF.

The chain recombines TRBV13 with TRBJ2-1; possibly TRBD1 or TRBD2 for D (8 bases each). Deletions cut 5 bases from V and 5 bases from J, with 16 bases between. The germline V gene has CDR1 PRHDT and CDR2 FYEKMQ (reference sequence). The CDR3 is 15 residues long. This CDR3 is CASSPIAGQDNEQFF. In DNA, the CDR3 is TGTGCCAGCAGCCCCATAGCGGGACAGGACAATGAGCAGTTCTTC. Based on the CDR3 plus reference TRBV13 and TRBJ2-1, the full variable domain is AAGVIQSPRHLIKEKRETATLKCYPIPRHDTVYWYQQGPGQDPQFLISFYEKMQSDKGSIPDRFSAQQFSDYHSELNMSSLELGDSALYFCASSPIAGQDNEQFFGPGTRLTVL.

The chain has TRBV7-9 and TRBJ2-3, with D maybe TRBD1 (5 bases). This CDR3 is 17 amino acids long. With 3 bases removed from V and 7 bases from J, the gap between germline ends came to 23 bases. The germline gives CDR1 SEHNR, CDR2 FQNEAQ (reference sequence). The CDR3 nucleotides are TGTGCCAGCAGCTTGTCTGTATCGGCAGGGCCCACGAATACGCAGTATTTT. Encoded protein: CASSLSVSAGPTNTQYF.

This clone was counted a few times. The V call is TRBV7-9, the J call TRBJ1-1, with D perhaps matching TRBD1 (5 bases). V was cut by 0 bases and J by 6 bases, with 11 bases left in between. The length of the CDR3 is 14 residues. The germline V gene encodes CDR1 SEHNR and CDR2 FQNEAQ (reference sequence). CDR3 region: CASSLARREAEAFF. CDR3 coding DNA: TGTGCCAGCAGCTTAGCCCGCAGGGAGGCTGAAGCTTTCTTT.

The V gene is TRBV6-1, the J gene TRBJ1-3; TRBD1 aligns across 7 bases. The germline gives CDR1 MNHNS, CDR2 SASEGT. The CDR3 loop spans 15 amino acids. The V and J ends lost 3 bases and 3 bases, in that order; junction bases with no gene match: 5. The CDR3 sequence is CASSDLRTGGNTIYF. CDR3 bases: TGTGCCAGCAGTGATTTGCGGACAGGTGGAAACACCATATATTTT.

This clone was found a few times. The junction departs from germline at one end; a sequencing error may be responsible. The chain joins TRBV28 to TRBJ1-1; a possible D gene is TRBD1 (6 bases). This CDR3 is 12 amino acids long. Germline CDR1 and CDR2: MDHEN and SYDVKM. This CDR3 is CASSPPAAGALF. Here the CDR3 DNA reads TGTGCCAGCAGTCCGCCTGCGGCAGGGGCTTTATTT. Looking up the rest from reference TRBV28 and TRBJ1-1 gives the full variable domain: DVKVTQSSRYLVKRTGEKVFLECVQDMDHENMFWYRQDPGLGLRLIYFSYDVKMKEKGDIPEGYSVSREKKERFSLILESASTNQTSMYLCASSPPAAGALFGQGTRLTVV.

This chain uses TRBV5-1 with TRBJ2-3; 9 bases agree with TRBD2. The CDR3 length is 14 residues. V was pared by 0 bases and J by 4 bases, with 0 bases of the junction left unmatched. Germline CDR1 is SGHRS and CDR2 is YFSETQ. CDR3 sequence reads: CASSLVAGADTQYF. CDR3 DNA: TGCGCCAGCAGCTTGGTAGCGGGGGCAGATACGCAGTATTTT.

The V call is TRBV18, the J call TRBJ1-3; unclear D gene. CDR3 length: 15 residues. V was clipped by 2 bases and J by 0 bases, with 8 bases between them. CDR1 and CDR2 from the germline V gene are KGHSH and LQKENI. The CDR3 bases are TGTGCCAGCTCACCAGGGGTCAGCTCTGGAAACACCATATATTTT. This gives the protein CASSPGVSSGNTIYF.

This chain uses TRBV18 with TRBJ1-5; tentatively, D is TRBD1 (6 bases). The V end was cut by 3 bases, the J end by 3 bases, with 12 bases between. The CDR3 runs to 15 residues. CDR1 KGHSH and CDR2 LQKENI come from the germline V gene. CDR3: CASSPSAGANQPQHF. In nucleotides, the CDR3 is TGTGCCAGCTCACCTTCTGCGGGGGCCAATCAGCCCCAGCATTTT.

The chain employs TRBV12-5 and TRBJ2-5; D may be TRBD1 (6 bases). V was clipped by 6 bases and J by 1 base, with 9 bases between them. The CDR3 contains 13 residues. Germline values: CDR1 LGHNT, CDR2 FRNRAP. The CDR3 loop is CASGPGVQETQYF. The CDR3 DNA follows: TGTGCTAGTGGACCAGGGGTCCAAGAGACCCAGTACTTC. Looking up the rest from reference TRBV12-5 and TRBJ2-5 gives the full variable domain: DARVTQTPRHKVTEMGQEVTMRCQPILGHNTVFWYRQTMMQGLELLAYFRNRAPLDDSGMPKDRFSAEMPDATLATLKIQPSEPRDSAVYFCASGPGVQETQYFGPGTRLLVL.

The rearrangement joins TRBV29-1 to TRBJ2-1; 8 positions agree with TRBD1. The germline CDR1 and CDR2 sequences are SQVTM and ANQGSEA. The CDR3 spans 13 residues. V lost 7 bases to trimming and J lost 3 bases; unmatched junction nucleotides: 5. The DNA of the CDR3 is TGCAGCGCATCACAGGGGGGCTACAATGAGCAGTTCTTC. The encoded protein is CSASQGGYNEQFF.

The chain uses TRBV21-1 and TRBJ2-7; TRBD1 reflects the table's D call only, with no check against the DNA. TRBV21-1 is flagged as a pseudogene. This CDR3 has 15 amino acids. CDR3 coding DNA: TGTGCCAGCAGCAAGCTAGGACAGGGAGAATACGAGCAGTACTTC. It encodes CASSKLGQGEYEQYF.

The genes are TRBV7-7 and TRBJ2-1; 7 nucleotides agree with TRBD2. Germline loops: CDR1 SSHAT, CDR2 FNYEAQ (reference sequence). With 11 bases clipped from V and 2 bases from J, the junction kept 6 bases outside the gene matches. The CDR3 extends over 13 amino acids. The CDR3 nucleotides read TGTGCCGTAACTAGCGATCCCTACAATGAGCAGTTCTTC. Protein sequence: CAVTSDPYNEQFF. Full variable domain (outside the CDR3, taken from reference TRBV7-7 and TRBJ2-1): GAGVSQSPRYKVTKRGQDVTLRCDPISSHATLYWYQQALGQGPEFLTYFNYEAQPDKSGLPSDRFSAERPEGSISTLTIQRTEQRDSAMYRCAVTSDPYNEQFFGPGTRLTVL.

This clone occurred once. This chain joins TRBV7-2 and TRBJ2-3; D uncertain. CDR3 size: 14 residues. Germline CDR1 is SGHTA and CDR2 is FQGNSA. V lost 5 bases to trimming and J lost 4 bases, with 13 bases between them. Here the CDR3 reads CASSLTPASDTQYF. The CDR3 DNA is TGTGCCAGCAGCCTCACACCGGCCTCAGATACGCAGTATTTT.

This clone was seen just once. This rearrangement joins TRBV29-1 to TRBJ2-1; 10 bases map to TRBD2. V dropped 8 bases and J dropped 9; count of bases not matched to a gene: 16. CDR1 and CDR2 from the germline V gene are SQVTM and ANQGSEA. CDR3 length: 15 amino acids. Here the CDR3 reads CSIRSSGSGSAEQFF. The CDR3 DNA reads TGCAGCATTCGTTCTAGCGGGAGTGGTTCAGCTGAGCAGTTCTTC.